Only a few counts were recorded for the clone carrying this T cell receptor beta chain. The time point is: pre-sensitization, week 0. Regarding treatment: therapeutic diphenylcyclopropenone sensitization with weekly scalp DPC. Donation of samples came from alopecia patients who were 18 to 70 years old and suitable for DPC. This sample stems from a study of human T cells and chemical hapten exposure. Background on the study: TCR yields differed between samples (mainly from small differences in pooled library volume).

The germline V gene has CDR1 SGHAT and CDR2 FQNNGV. The CDR3 is 18 amino acids. V lost 0 bases to trimming and J lost 5 bases; unmatched junction nucleotides: 14. Via MiXCR, TCRdb re-called the RACE reads, giving one row per CDR3 protein. The profile shows roughly 120,000 distinct CDR3 sequences, about 14% of them singletons. The rearrangement joins TRBV11-2 to TRBJ2-5; 8 bases align to TRBD2. The sample here was whole blood, taken in connection with sensitization to the hapten diphenylcyclopropenone (DPC). The sequence derives from a woman aged 18-30 years with alopecia areata. Some clones in this sample may be carry-over from other donors' samples. CDR3: CASSLDGLFAGGTETQYF. The CDR3 DNA reads TGTGCCAGCAGCTTAGATGGCCTTTTTGCGGGGGGCACGGAGACCCAGTACTTC.